This T cell receptor (beta chain) was obtained from a study of identical twins. Study-wide findings and caveats: Carriage of fewer insertions was seen in abundant cord blood beta clonotypes, whereas memory repertoires showed none.

TCRdb fed the 5' RACE reads into MiXCR, producing one record per CDR3 protein. The sample consists of 1.5 million to 2 million distinct CDR3 sequences, around 29% of them appearing once. CDR3 length equals 16 residues. CDR1 is KGHSH and CDR2 is LQKENI in the germline V gene. On this clonotype: Its antigen is unidentified.

The clonotype originates from a newborn girl in good health. Sequenced material: cord blood. The chain couples TRBV18 to TRBJ2-5; TRBD1 agrees at 7 bases. The tail of the sequence fits TRBJ2-7 better, so the J call may be wrong. The CDR3 bases are TGTGCCAGCTCACCACGTCAGGGGGTAACCTCCTACGAGCAGTACTTC. This gives the protein CASSPRQGVTSYEQYF.